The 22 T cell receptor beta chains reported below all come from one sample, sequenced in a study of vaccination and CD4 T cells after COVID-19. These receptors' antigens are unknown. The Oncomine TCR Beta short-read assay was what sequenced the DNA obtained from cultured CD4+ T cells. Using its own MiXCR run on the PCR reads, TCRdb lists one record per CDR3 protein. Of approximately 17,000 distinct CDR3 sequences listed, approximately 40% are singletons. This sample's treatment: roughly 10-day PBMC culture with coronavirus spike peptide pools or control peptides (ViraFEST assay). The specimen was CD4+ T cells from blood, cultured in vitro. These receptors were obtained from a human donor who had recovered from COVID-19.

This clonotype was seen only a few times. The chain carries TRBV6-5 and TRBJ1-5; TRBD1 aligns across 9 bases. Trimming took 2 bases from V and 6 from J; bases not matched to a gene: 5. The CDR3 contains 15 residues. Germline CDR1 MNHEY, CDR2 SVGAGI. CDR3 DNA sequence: TGTGCCAGCAGTTACCGACAGGGGGTAGGTCAGCCCCAGCATTTT. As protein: CASSYRQGVGQPQHF.

The CDR3 region has the DNA TGCAGTGCTCCCGGGACCGGCGGTGAAGAGACCCAGTACTTC. It is translated as CSAPGTGGEETQYF. The chain combines TRBV20-1 with TRBJ2-5; D assignment may be TRBD1 or TRBD2 (5 bases each). Germline CDR1 is DFQATT and CDR2 is SNEGSKA (reference sequence). V lost 5 bases and J 3 bases, leaving 16 bases between the germline ends. This CDR3 has 14 residues.

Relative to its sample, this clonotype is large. CDR3 bases: TGTGCCAGCAGTGAAGGGATGGGCACAGATACGCAGTATTTT. As protein: CASSEGMGTDTQYF. The V call is TRBV2, the J call TRBJ2-3; D is unclear. CDR3 length equals 14 residues. The germline gives CDR1 SNHLY, CDR2 FYNNEI. The ends were cut back, 1 base at V and 1 base at J, with 6 bases in the middle.

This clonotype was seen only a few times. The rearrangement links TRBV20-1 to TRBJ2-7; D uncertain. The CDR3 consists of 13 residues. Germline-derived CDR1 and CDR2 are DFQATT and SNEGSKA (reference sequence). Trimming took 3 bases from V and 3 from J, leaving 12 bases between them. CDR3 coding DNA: TGCAGTGCTAGGGGGTTTATGGGCTACGAGCAGTACTTC. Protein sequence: CSARGFMGYEQYF.

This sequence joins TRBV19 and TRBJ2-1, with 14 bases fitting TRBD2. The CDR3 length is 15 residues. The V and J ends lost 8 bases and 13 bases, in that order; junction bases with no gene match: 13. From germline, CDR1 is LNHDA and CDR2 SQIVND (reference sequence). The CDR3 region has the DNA TGTGCCAGTGCGGCTTGGACTAGCGGGAGGAACCGACAGTTCTTC. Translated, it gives CASAAWTSGRNRQFF.

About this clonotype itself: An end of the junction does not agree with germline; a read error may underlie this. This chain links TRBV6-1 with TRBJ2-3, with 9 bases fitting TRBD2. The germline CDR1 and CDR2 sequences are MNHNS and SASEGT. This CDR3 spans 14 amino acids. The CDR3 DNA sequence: TGTGTCAGCAGAAGGACTAGCGCCACAGATACGCAGTATTTT. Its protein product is CVSRRTSATDTQYF.

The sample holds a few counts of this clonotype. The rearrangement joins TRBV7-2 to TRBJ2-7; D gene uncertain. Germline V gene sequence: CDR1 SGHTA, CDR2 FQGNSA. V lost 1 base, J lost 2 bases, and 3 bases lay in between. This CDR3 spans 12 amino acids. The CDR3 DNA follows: TGTGCCAGCAGCTTAGACACCTACGAGCAGTACTTC. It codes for CASSLDTYEQYF.

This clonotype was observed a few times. The CDR3 sequence is CASSEFVGPTVNTGELFF. CDR3 bases: TGTGCCAGCAGTGAATTTGTGGGGCCGACAGTGAACACCGGGGAGCTGTTTTTT. The gene calls are TRBV25-1 and TRBJ2-2; tentatively, D is TRBD1 (5 bases). Trimming took 1 base from V and 1 from J, leaving 16 bases between them. The CDR3 length is 18 residues. Looked up from germline, CDR1 is MGHDK and CDR2 is SYGVNS.

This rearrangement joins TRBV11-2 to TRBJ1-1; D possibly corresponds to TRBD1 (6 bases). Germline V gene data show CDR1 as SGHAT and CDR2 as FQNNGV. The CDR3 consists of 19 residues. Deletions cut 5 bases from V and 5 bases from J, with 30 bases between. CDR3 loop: CASSQPSTKRGEGGTEAFF. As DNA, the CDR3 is TGTGCCAGCAGCCAACCCTCCACAAAAAGGGGGGAAGGGGGGACTGAAGCTTTCTTT.

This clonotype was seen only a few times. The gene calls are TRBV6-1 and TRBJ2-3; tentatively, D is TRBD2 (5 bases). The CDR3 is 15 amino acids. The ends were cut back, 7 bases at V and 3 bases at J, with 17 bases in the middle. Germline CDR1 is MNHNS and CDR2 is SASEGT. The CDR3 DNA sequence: TGTGCCAGCACGACACGGCGGGTTAGTACAGATACGCAGTATTTT. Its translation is CASTTRRVSTDTQYF.

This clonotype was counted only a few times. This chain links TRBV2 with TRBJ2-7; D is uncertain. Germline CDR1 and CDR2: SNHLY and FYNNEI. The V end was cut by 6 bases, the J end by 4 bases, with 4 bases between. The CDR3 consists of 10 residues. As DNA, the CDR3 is TGTGCCAGCAGATCTTACGAGCAGTACTTC. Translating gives CASRSYEQYF.

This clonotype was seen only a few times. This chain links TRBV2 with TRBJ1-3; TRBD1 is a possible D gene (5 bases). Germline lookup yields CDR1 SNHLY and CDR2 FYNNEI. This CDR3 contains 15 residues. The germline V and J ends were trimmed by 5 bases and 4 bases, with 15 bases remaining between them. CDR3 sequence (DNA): TGTGCCAGCAGTCCACCTGGGGGAACAGGAAACACCATATATTTT. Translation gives CASSPPGGTGNTIYF.

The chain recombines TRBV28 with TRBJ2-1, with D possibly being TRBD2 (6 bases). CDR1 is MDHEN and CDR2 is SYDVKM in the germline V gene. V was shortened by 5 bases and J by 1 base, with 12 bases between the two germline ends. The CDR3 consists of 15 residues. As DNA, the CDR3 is TGTGCCAGCAGTCAGACGCGGGGTTCCTACAATGAGCAGTTCTTC. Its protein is CASSQTRGSYNEQFF.

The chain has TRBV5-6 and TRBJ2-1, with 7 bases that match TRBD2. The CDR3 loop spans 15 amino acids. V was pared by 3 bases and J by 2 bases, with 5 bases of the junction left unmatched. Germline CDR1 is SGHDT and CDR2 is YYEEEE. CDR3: CASSYGTTTYNEQFF. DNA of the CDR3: TGTGCCAGCAGCTACGGGACTACCACCTACAATGAGCAGTTCTTC.

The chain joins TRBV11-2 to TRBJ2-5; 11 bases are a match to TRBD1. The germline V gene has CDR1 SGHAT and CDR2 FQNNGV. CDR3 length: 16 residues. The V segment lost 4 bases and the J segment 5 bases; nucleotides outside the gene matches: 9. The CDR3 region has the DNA TGTGCCAGCAGCTCCCGGACAGGGGGCACAGGGGAGACCCAGTACTTC. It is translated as CASSSRTGGTGETQYF. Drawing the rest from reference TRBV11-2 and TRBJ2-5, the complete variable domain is EAGVAQSPRYKIIEKRQSVAFWCNPISGHATLYWYQQILGQGPKLLIQFQNNGVVDDSQLPKDRFSAERLKGVDSTLKIQPAKLEDSAVYLCASSSRTGGTGETQYFGPGTRLLVL.

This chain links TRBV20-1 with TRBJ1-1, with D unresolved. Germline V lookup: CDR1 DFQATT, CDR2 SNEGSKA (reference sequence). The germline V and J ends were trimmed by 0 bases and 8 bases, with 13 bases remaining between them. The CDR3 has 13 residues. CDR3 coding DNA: TGCAGTGCTAGAGAGGGGAGCAGAAGCGAAGCTTTCTTT. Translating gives CSAREGSRSEAFF.

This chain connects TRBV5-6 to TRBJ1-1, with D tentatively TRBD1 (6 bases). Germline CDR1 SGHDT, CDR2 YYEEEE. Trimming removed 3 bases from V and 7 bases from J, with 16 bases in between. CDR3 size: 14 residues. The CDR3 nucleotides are TGTGCCAGCAGCTGGGGGAGGGGGGCCCGTGAAGCTTTCTTT. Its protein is CASSWGRGAREAFF.

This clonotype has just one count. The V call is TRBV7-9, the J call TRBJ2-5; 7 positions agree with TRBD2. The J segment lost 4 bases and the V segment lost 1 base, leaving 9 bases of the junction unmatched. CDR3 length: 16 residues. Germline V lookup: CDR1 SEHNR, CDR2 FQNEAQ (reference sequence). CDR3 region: CASSLGSSGAGETQYF. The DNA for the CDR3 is TGTGCCAGCAGCTTAGGCTCGAGCGGGGCGGGAGAGACCCAGTACTTC.

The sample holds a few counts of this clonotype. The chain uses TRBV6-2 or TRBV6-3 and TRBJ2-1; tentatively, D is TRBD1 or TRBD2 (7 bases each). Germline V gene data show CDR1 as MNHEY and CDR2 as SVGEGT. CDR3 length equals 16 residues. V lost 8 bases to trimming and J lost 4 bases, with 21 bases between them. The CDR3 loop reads CASSPPPGGGYNEQFF. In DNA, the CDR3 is TGTGCCAGCTCCCCCCCCCCAGGGGGGGGTTACAATGAGCAGTTCTTC.

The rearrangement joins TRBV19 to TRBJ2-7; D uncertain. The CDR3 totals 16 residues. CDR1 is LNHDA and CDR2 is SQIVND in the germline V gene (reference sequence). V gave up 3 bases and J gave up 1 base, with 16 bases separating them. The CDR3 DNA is TGTGCCAGTAGTATTCGTGAAGGCTCTGGTTCCTACGAGCAGTACTTC. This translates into CASSIREGSGSYEQYF.

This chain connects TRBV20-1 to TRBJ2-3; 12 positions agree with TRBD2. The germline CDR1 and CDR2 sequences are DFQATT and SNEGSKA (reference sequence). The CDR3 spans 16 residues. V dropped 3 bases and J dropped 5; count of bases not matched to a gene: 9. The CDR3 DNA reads TGCAGTGCTAGCGATCTAGCGGGAGGGTTCGGAGATACGCAGTATTTT. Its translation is CSASDLAGGFGDTQYF.

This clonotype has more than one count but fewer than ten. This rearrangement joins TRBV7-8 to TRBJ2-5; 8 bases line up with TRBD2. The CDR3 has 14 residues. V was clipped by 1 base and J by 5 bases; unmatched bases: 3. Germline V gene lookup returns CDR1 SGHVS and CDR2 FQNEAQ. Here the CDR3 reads CASSLGGGRETQYF. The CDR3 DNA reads TGTGCCAGCAGCTTAGGCGGGGGGAGGGAGACCCAGTACTTC.